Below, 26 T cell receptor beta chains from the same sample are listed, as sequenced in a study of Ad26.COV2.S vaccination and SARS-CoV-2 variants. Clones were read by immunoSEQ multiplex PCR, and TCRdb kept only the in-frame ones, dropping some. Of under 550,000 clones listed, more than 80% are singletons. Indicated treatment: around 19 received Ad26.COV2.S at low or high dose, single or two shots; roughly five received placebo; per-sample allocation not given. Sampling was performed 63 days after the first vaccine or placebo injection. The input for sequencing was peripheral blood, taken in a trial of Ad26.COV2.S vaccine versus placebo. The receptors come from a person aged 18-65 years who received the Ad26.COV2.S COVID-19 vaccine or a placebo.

CDR3: CASSTQGDYGYTF. The CDR3 DNA reads as TGCGCCAGCAGCACACAGGGTGACTATGGCTACACCTTC. This chain uses TRBV5-1 with TRBJ1-2; D is perhaps TRBD1 (6 bases). The CDR3 runs to 13 residues. CDR1 is SGHRS, CDR2 YFSETQ, per germline. Trimming took 4 bases from V and 3 from J, leaving 10 bases between them.

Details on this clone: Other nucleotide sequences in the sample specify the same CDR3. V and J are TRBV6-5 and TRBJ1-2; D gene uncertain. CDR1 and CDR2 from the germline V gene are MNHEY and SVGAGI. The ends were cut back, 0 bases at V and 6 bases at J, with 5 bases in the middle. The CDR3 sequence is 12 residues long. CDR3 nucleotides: TGTGCCAGCAGTTACTCCGGGGATGGCTACACCTTC. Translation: CASSYSGDGYTF.

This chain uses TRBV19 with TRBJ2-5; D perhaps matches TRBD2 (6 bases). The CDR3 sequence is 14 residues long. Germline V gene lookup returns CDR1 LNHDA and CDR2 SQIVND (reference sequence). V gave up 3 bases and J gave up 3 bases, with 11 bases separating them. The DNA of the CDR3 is TGTGCCAGTAGTATCGGGTGGGGGGAAGAGACCCAGTACTTC. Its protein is CASSIGWGEETQYF.

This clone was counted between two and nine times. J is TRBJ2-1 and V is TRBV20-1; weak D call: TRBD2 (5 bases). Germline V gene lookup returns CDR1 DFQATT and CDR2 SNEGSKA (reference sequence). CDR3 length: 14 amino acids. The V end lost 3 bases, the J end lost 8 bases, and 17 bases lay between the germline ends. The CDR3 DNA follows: TGCAGTGCTAGTTCTTGGTCCGGGGTCGATGAGCAGTTCTTC. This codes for CSASSWSGVDEQFF.

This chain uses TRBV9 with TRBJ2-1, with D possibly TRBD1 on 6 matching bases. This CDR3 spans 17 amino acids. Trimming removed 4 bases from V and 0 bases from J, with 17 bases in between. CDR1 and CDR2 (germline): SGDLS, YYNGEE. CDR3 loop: CASSKRRQASSYNEQFF. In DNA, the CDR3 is TGTGCCAGCAGCAAACGTCGACAGGCGAGCTCCTACAATGAGCAGTTCTTC.

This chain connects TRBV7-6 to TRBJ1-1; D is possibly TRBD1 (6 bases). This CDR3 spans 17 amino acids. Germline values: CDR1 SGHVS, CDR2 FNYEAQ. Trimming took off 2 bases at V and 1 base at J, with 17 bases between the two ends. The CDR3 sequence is CASSLRSGQPPNTEAFF. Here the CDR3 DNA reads TGTGCCAGCAGCTTAAGGTCGGGACAACCACCGAACACTGAAGCTTTCTTT.

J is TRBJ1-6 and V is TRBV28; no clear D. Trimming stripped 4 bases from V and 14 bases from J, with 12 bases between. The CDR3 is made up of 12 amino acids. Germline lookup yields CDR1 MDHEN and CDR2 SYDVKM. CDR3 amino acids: CASSSTWFTLHF. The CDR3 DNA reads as TGTGCCAGCAGTTCCACTTGGTTCACCCTCCACTTT. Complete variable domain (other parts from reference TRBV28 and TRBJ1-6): DVKVTQSSRYLVKRTGEKVFLECVQDMDHENMFWYRQDPGLGLRLIYFSYDVKMKEKGDIPEGYSVSREKKERFSLILESASTNQTSMYLCASSSTWFTLHFGNGTRLTVT.

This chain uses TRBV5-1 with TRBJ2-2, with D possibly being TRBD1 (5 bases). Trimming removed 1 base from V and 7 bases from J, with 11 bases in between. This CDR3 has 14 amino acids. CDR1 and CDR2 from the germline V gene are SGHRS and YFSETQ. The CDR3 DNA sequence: TGCGCCAGCAGCTTGTTAGGGGTTGGCGGGGAGCTGTTTTTT. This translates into CASSLLGVGGELFF.

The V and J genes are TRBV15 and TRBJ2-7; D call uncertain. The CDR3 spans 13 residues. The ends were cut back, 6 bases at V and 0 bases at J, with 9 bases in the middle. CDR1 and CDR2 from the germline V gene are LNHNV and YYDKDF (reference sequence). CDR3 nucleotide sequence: TGTGCCACCAGTGTAGTGAGCTCCTACGAGCAGTACTTC. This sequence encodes CATSVVSSYEQYF.

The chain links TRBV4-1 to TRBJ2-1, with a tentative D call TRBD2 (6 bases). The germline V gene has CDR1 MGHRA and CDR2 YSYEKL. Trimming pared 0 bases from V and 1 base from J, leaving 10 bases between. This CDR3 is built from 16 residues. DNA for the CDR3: TGCGCCAGCAGCCAAGATCTAGCGAGTTCCTACAATGAGCAGTTCTTC. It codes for CASSQDLASSYNEQFF.

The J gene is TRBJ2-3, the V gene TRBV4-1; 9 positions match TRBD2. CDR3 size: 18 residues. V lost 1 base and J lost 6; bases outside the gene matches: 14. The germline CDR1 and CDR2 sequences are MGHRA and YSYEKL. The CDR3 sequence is CASSQAPPTSGARDTQYF. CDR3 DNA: TGCGCCAGCAGCCAAGCGCCTCCGACTAGCGGAGCTAGGGATACGCAGTATTTT.

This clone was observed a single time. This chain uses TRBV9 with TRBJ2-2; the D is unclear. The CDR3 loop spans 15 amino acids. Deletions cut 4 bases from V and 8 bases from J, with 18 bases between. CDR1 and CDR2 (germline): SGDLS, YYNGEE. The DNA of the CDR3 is TGTGCCAGCAGCCCCTATGGAACTTCTATAGGGGAGCTGTTTTTT. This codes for CASSPYGTSIGELFF.

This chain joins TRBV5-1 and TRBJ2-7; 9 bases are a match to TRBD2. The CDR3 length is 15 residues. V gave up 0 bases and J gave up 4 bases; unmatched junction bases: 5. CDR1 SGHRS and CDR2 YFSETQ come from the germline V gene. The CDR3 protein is CASSLEGSGGYEQYF. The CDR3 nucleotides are TGCGCCAGCAGCTTGGAGGGCAGCGGGGGGTACGAGCAGTACTTC. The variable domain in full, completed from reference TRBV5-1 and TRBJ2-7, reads KAGVTQTPRYLIKTRGQQVTLSCSPISGHRSVSWYQQTPGQGLQFLFEYFSETQRNKGNFPGRFSGRQFSNSRSEMNVSTLELGDSALYLCASSLEGSGGYEQYFGPGTRLTVT.

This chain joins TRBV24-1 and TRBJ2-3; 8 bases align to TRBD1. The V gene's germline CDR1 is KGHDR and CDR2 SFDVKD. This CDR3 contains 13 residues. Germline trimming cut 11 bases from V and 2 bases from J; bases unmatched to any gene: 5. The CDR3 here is CAIEGQATDTQYF. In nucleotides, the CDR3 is TGTGCCATCGAGGGACAGGCCACAGATACGCAGTATTTT.

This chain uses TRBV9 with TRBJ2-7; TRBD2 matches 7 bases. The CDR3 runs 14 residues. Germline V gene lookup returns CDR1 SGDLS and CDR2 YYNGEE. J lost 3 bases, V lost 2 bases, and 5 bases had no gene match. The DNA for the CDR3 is TGTGCCAGCAGCGTCGCGGGAGTCGGCTACGAGCAGTACTTC. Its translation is CASSVAGVGYEQYF.

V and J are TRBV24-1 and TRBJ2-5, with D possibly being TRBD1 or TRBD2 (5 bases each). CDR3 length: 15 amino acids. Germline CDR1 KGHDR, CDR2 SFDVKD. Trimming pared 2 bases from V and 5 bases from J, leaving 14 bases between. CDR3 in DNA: TGTGCCACCAGTGATTGGGGCCCTGGAGGTGAGACCCAGTACTTC. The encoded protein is CATSDWGPGGETQYF.

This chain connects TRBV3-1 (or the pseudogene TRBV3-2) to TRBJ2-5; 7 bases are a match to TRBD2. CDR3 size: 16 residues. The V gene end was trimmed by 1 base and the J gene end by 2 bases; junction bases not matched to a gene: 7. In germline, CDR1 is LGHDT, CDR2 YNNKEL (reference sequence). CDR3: CASSQVSGTTQETQYF. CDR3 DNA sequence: TGTGCCAGCAGCCAAGTATCAGGGACTACACAAGAGACCCAGTACTTC.

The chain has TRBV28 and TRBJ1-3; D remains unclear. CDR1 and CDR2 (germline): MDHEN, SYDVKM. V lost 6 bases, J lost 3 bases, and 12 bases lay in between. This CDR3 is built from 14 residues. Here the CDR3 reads CASSTFVRGNTIYF. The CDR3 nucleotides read TGTGCCAGCAGCACCTTCGTTCGTGGAAACACCATATATTTT.

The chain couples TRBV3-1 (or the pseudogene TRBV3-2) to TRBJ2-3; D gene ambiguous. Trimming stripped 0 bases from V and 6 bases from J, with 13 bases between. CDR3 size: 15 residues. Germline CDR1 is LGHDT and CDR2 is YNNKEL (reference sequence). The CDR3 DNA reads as TGTGCCAGCAGCCAAGATCGGCTAGTTATGGATACGCAGTATTTT. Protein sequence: CASSQDRLVMDTQYF.

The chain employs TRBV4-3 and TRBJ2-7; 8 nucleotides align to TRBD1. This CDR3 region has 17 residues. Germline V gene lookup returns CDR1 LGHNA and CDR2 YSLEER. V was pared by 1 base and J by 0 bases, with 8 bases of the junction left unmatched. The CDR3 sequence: CASSQGAPGTGSYEQYF. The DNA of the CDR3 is TGCGCCAGCAGCCAAGGGGCCCCCGGGACAGGCTCCTACGAGCAGTACTTC.

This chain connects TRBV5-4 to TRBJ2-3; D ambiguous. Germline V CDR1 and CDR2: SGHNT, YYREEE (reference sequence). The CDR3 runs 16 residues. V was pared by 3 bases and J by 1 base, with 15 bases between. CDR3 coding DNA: TGTGCCAGCAGCTCGCGAGGCTCGGGTCGCACAGATACGCAGTATTTT. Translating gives CASSSRGSGRTDTQYF.

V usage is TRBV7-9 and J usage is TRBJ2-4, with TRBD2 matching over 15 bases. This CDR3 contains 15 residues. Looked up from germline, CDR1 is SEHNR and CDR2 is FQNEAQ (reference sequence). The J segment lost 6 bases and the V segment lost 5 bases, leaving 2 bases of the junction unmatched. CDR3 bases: TGTGCCAGCAGCCAGGGACTAGCGGGAGGAAACATTCAGTACTTC. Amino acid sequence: CASSQGLAGGNIQYF. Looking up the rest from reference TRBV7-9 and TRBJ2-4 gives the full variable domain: DTGVSQNPRHKITKRGQNVTFRCDPISEHNRLYWYRQTLGQGPEFLTYFQNEAQLEKSRLLSDRFSAERPKGSFSTLEIQRTEQGDSAMYLCASSQGLAGGNIQYFGAGTRLSVL.

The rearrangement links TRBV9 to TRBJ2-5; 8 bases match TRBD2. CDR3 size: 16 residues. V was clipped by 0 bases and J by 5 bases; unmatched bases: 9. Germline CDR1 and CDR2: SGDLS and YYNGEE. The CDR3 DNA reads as TGTGCCAGCAGCGTAGCGACGGGAGGGTATGGGGAGACCCAGTACTTC. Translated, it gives CASSVATGGYGETQYF.

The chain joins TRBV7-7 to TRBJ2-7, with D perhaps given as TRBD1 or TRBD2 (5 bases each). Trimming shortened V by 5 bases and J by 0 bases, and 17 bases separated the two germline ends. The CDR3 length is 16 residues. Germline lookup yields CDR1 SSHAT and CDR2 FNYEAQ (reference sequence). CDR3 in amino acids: CASSRGDDSPSYEQYF. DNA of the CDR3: TGTGCCAGCAGCAGAGGGGACGACAGCCCCTCCTACGAGCAGTACTTC.

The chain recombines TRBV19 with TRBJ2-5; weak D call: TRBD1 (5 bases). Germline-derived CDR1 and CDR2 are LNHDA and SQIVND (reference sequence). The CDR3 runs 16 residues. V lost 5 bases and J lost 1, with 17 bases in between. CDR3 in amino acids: CASSARQIPGQETQYF. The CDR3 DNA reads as TGTGCCAGTAGTGCCCGACAGATCCCCGGCCAAGAGACCCAGTACTTC.

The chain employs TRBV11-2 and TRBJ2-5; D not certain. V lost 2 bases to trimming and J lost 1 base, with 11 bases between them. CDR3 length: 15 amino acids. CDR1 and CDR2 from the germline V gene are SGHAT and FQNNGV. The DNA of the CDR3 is TGTGCCAGCAGCTTACTTGCGAGATTCCAAGAGACCCAGTACTTC. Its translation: CASSLLARFQETQYF.